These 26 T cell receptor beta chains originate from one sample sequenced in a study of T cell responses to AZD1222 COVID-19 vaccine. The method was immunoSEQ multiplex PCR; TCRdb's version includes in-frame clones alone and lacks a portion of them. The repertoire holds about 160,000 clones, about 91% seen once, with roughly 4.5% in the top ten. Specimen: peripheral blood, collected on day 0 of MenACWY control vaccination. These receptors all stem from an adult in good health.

DNA for the CDR3: TGTGCCAGCAGCCCGGACAGCTCCAATCAGCCCCAGCATTTT. This gives the protein CASSPDSSNQPQHF. V gene TRBV7-8 combines with J gene TRBJ1-5, with D possibly TRBD1 on 6 matching bases. CDR1 is SGHVS, CDR2 FQNEAQ, per germline. This CDR3 spans 14 amino acids. V lost 5 bases, J lost 3 bases, and 11 bases lay in between.

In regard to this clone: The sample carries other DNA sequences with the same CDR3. The CDR3 reads CASSLGNTEAFF. DNA for the CDR3: TGTGCCAGCAGTCTTGGTAACACTGAAGCTTTCTTT. The V call is TRBV28, the J call TRBJ1-1, with D unclear. This CDR3 is 12 amino acids long. CDR1 is MDHEN, CDR2 SYDVKM, per germline. Trimming removed 5 bases from V and 2 bases from J, with 6 bases in between.

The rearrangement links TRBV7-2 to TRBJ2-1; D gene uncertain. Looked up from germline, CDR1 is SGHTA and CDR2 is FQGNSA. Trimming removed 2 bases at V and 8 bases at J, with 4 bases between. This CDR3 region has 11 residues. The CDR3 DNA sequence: TGTGCCAGCAGCTTATGGTATGAGCAGTTCTTC. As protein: CASSLWYEQFF.

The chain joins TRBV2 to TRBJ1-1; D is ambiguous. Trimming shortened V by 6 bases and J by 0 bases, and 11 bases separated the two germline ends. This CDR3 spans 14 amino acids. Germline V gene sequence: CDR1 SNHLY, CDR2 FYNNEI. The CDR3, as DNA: TGTGCCAGCAGGCGGGAGGCGGTGAACACTGAAGCTTTCTTT. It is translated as CASRREAVNTEAFF. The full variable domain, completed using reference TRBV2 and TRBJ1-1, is EPEVTQTPSHQVTQMGQEVILRCVPISNHLYFYWYRQILGQKVEFLVSFYNNEISEKSEIFDDQFSVERPDGSNFTLKIRSTKLEDSAMYFCASRREAVNTEAFFGQGTRLTVV.

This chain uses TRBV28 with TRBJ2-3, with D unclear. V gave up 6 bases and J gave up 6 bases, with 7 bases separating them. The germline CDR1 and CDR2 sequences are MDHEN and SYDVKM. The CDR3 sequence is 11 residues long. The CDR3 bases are TGTGCCAGCAGCATCAAGGATACGCAGTATTTT. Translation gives CASSIKDTQYF. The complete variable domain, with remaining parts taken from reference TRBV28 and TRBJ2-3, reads DVKVTQSSRYLVKRTGEKVFLECVQDMDHENMFWYRQDPGLGLRLIYFSYDVKMKEKGDIPEGYSVSREKKERFSLILESASTNQTSMYLCASSIKDTQYFGPGTRLTVL.

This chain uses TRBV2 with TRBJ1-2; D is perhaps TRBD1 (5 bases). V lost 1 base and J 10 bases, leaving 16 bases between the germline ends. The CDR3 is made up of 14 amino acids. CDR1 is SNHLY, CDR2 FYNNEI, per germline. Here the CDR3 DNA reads TGTGCCAGCAGTGAAGTTGCAGGGATAGTTCCCTACACCTTC. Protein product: CASSEVAGIVPYTF. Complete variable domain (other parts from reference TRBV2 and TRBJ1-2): EPEVTQTPSHQVTQMGQEVILRCVPISNHLYFYWYRQILGQKVEFLVSFYNNEISEKSEIFDDQFSVERPDGSNFTLKIRSTKLEDSAMYFCASSEVAGIVPYTFGSGTRLTVV.

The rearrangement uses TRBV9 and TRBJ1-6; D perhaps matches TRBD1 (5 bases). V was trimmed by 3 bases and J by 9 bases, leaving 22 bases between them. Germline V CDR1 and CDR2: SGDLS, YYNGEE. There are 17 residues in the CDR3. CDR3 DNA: TGTGCCAGCAGCGCGGACCCGGGACCTGTGATGGGTTCACCCCTCCACTTT. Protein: CASSADPGPVMGSPLHF.

The CDR3 region is CASSFTEGTGSPLHF. The CDR3 DNA reads TGTGCCAGCAGCTTCACCGAAGGAACAGGTTCACCCCTCCACTTT. V gene TRBV7-2 combines with J gene TRBJ1-6; a possible D gene is TRBD1 (5 bases). V lost 3 bases and J 9 bases, leaving 15 bases between the germline ends. Germline-derived CDR1 and CDR2 are SGHTA and FQGNSA. This CDR3 comprises 15 residues.

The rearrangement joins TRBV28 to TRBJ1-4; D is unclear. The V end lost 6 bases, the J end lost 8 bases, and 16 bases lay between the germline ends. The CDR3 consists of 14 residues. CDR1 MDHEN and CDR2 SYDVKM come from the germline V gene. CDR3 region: CASRIGGVKEKLFF. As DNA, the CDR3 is TGTGCCAGCAGGATAGGCGGGGTCAAGGAAAAACTGTTTTTT.

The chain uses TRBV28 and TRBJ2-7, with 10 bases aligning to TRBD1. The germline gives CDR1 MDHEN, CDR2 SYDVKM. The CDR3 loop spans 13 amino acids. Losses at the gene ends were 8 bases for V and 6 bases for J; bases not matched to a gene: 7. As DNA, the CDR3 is TGTGCCAGCCTCCGGGACAGGGGTGGCGAGCAGTACTTC. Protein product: CASLRDRGGEQYF.

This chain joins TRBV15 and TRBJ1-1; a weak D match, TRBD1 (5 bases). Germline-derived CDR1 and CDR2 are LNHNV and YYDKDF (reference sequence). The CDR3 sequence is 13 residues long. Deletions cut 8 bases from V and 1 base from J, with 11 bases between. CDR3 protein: CATRGTGNTEAFF. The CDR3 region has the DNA TGTGCCACCCGCGGGACGGGGAACACTGAAGCTTTCTTT.

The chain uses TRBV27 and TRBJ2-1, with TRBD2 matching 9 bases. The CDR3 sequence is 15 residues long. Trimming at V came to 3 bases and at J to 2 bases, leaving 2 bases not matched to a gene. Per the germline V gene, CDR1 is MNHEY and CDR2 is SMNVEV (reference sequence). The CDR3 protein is CASSLREGAYNEQFF. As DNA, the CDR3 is TGTGCCAGCAGTTTGCGGGAGGGCGCCTACAATGAGCAGTTCTTC.

Here the CDR3 DNA reads TGTGCCAGCAGCCTTCCACTAGCGGCGGGTGGAAAGCAGTACTTC. Translated, it gives CASSLPLAAGGKQYF. The V gene is TRBV3-1 (or the pseudogene TRBV3-2), the J gene TRBJ2-7; 8 positions agree with TRBD2. Per germline, CDR1 LGHDT and CDR2 YNNKEL (reference sequence). This CDR3 contains 15 residues. The V gene end was trimmed by 4 bases and the J gene end by 8 bases; junction bases not matched to a gene: 13.

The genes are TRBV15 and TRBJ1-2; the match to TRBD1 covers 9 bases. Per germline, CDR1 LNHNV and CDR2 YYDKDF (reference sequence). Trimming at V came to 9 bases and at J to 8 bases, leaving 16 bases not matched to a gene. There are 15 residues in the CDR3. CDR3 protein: CATSRIRTGDGGYTF. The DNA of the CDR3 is TGTGCCACGTCGCGTATCAGGACAGGGGACGGGGGCTACACCTTC. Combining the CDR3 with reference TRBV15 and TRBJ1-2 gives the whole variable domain DAMVIQNPRYQVTQFGKPVTLSCSQTLNHNVMYWYQQKSSQAPKLLFHYYDKDFNNEADTPDNFQSRRPNTSFCFLDIRSPGLGDTAMYLCATSRIRTGDGGYTFGSGTRLTVV.

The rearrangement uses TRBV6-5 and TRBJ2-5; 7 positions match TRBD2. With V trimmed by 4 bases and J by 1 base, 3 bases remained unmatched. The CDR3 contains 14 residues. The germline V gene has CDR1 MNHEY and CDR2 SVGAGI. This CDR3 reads CASSSRLAQETQYF. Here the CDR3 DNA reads TGTGCCAGCAGTTCCCGACTAGCCCAAGAGACCCAGTACTTC.

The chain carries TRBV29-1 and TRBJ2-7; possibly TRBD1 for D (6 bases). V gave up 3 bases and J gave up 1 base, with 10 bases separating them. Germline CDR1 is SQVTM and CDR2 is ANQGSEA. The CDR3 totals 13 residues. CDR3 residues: CSVDTGISYEQYF. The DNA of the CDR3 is TGCAGCGTTGACACAGGGATATCCTACGAGCAGTACTTC.

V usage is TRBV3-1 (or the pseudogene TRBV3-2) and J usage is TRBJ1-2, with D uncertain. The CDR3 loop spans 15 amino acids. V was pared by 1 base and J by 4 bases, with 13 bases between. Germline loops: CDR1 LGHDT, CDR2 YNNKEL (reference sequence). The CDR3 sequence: CASSQANLQSYGYTF. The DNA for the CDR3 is TGTGCCAGCAGCCAAGCGAATTTACAGAGCTATGGCTACACCTTC.

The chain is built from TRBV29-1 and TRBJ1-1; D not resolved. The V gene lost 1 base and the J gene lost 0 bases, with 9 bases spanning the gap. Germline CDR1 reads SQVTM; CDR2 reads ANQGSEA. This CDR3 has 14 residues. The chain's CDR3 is CSVEVSVLNTEAFF. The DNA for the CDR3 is TGCAGCGTTGAAGTATCAGTGTTGAACACTGAAGCTTTCTTT.

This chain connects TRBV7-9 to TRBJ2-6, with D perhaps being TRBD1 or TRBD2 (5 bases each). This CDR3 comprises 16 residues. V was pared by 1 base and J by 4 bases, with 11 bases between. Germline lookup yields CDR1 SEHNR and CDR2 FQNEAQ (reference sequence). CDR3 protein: CASSLGGASGANVLTF. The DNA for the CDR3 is TGTGCCAGCAGCTTAGGAGGGGCAAGCGGGGCCAACGTCCTGACTTTC.

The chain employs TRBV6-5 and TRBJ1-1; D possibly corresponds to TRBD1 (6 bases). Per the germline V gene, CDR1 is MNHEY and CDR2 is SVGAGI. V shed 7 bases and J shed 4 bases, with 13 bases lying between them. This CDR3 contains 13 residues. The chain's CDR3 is CASIKGGFTEAFF. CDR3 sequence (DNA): TGTGCCAGCATTAAAGGGGGGTTCACTGAAGCTTTCTTT.

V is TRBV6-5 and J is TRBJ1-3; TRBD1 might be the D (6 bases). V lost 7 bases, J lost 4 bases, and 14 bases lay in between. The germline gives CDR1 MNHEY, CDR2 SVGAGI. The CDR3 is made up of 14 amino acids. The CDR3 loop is CASKARGQGNTIYF. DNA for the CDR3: TGTGCCAGCAAAGCACGGGGGCAGGGAAACACCATATATTTT.

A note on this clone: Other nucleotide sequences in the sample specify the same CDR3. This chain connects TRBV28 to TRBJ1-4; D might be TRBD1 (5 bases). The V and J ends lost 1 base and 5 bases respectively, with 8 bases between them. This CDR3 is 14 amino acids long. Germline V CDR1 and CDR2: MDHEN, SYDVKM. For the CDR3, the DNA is TGTGCCAGCAGTTTATCAGGGATAAATGAAAAACTGTTTTTT. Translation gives CASSLSGINEKLFF. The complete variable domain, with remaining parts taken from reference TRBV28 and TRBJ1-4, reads DVKVTQSSRYLVKRTGEKVFLECVQDMDHENMFWYRQDPGLGLRLIYFSYDVKMKEKGDIPEGYSVSREKKERFSLILESASTNQTSMYLCASSLSGINEKLFFGSGTQLSVL.

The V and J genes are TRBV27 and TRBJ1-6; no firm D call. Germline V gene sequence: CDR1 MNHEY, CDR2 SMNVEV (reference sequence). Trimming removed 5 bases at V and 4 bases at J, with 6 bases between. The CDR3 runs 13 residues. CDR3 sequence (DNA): TGTGCCAGCAGTCCCCCATATAATTCACCCCTCCACTTT. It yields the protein CASSPPYNSPLHF.

The CDR3 DNA sequence: TGTGCCAGCAAGGCACAGGGGAGCCACGAGCAGTACTTC. It is translated as CASKAQGSHEQYF. The chain couples TRBV6-5 to TRBJ2-7; TRBD1 matches 7 bases. After removal of 7 bases from V and 5 bases from J, the junction contained 8 bases not matched to a gene. CDR3 length: 13 amino acids. Germline-derived CDR1 and CDR2 are MNHEY and SVGAGI.

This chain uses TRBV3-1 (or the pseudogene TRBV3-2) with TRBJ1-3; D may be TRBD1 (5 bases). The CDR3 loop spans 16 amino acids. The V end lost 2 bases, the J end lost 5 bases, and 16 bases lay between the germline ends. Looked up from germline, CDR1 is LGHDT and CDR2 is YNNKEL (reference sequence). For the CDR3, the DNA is TGTGCCAGCAGCCAACCCTACAGGCCGGATCGAAACACCATATATTTT. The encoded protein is CASSQPYRPDRNTIYF.

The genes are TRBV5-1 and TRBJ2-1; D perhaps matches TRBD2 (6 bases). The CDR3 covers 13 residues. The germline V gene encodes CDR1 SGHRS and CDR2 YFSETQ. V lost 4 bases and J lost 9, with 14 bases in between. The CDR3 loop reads CASSGGTASEQFF. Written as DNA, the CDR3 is TGCGCCAGCAGCGGCGGGACGGCGAGTGAGCAGTTCTTC.